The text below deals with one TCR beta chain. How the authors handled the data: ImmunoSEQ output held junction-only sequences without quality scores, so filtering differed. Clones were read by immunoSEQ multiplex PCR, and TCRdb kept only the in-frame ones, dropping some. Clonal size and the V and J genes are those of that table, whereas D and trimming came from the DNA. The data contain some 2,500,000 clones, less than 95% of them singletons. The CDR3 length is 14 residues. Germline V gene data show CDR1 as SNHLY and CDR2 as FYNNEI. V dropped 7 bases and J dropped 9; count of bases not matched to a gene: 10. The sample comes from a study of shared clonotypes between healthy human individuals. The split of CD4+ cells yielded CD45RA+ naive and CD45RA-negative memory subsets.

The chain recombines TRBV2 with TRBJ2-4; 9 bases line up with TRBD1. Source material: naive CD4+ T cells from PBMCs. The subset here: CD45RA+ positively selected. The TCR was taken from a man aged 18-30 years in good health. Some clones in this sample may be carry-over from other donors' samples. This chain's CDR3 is CASNPGQGKAIQYF. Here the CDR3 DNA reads TGTGCCAGCAACCCGGGACAGGGAAAGGCCATTCAGTACTTC.